This TCR beta chain was retrieved from a study of blood T cell repertoires in COVID-19. About the study: Specimens from acute and convalescent COVID-19 originated in the United States, Italy and Spain. T cells, B-cell-depleted T cells, or PBMCs supplied cDNA or gDNA.

Source study methods: Amplification of reference gene primers was used by the study to estimate nucleated cell counts. The assay was immunoSEQ multiplex PCR, and TCRdb's table has in-frame clones only and misses some. V, J and clone size are those of that table, while D and trimming were read from the DNA. This sample has more than 300,000 clones; 89% occur once, and the top ten carry 5% to 7%. The CDR3 has 15 amino acids. Germline-derived CDR1 and CDR2 are SGDLS and YYNGEE. J lost 6 bases, V lost 3 bases, and 5 bases had no gene match. The sequenced sample consisted of peripheral blood. The V gene is TRBV9, the J gene TRBJ2-7, with 14 bases matching TRBD2. The receptor was isolated from a young man who had recovered from COVID-19. The CDR3 is CASSAGLAGGREQYF. The CDR3 nucleotides read TGTGCCAGCAGCGCCGGACTAGCGGGAGGTCGCGAGCAGTACTTC.